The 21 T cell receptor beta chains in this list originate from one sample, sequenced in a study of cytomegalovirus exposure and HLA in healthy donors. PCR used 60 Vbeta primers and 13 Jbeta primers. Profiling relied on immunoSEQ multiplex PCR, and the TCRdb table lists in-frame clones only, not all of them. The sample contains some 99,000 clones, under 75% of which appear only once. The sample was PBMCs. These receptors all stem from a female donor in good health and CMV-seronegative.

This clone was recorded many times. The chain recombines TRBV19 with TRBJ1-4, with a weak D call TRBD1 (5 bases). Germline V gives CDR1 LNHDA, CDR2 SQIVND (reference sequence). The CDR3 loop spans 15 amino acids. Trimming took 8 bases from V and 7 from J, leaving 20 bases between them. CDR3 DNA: TGTGCCAGTCGCAACCAGGATCTGCAGGGTGAAAAACTGTTTTTT. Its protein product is CASRNQDLQGEKLFF.

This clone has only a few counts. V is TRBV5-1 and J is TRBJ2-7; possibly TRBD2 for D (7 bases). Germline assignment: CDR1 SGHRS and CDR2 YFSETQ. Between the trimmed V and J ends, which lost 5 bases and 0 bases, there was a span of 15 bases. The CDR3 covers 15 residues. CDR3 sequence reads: CASSRRGGSSYEQYF. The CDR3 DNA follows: TGCGCCAGCAGTCGGAGGGGGGGAAGCTCCTACGAGCAGTACTTC.

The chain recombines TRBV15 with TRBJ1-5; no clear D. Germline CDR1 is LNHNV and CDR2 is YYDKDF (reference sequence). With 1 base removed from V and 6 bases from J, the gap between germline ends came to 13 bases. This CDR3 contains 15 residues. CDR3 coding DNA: TGTGCCACCAGCAGAGGACTAGCGACTAGTCAGCCCCAGCATTTT. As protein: CATSRGLATSQPQHF.

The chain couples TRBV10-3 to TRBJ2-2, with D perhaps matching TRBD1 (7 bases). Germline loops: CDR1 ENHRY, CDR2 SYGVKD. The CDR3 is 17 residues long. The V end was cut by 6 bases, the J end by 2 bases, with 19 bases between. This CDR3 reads CAISDSQGGSNTGELFF. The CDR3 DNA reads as TGTGCCATCAGCGATTCTCAGGGGGGTAGTAACACCGGGGAGCTGTTTTTT.

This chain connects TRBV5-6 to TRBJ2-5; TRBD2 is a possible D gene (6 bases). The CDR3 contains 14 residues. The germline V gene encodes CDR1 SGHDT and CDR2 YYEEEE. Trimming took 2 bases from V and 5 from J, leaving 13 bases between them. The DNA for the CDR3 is TGTGCCAGCAGCTTTCGGGTGAGCGGGGAGACCCAGTACTTC. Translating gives CASSFRVSGETQYF.

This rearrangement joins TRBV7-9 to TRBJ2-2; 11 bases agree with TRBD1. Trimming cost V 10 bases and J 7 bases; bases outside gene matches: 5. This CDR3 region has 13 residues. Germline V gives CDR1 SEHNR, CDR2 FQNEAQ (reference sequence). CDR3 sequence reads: CATGQGADGELFF. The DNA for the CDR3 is TGTGCCACAGGACAGGGGGCGGACGGGGAGCTGTTTTTT.

The CDR3 loop is CASSLRTVEPYEQYF. The DNA of the CDR3 is TGTGCCAGCAGTTTAAGGACAGTCGAACCCTACGAGCAGTACTTC. The chain employs TRBV28 and TRBJ2-7, with D perhaps TRBD1 (6 bases). V shed 2 bases and J shed 2 bases, with 13 bases lying between them. The CDR3 length is 15 residues. In germline, CDR1 is MDHEN, CDR2 SYDVKM. The entire variable domain, with the rest obtained from reference TRBV28 and TRBJ2-7, is as follows: DVKVTQSSRYLVKRTGEKVFLECVQDMDHENMFWYRQDPGLGLRLIYFSYDVKMKEKGDIPEGYSVSREKKERFSLILESASTNQTSMYLCASSLRTVEPYEQYFGPGTRLTVT.

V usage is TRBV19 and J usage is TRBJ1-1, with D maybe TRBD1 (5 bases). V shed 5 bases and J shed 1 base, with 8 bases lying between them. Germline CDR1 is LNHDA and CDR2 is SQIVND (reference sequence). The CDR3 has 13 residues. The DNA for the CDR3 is TGTGCCAGTAGTGACAGACAGAACACTGAAGCTTTCTTT. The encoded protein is CASSDRQNTEAFF. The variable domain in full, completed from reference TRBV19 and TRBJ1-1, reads DGGITQSPKYLFRKEGQNVTLSCEQNLNHDAMYWYRQDPGQGLRLIYYSQIVNDFQKGDIAEGYSVSREKKESFPLTVTSAQKNPTAFYLCASSDRQNTEAFFGQGTRLTVV.

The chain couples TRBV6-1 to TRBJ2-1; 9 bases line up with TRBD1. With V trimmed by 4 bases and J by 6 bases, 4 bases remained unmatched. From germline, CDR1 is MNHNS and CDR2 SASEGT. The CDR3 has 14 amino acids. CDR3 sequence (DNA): TGTGCCAGCAGTGCCGGGACAGGGACCAATGAGCAGTTCTTC. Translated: CASSAGTGTNEQFF.

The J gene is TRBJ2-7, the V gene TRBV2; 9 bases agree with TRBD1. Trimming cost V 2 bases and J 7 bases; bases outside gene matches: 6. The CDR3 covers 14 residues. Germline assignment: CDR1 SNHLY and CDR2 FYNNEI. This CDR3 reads CASSEYRGRGEQYF. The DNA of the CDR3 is TGTGCCAGCAGTGAATACAGGGGGCGGGGGGAGCAGTACTTC.

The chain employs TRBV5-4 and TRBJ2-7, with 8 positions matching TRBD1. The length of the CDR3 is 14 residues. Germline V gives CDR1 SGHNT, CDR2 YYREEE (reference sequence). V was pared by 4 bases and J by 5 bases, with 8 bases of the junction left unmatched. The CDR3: CASSTGQVPHEQYF. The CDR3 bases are TGTGCCAGCAGCACGGGACAGGTCCCTCACGAGCAGTACTTC.

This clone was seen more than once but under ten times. CDR3 amino acids: CASDGGYEQYF. CDR3 DNA sequence: TGTGCCAGCGATGGAGGCTACGAGCAGTACTTC. The chain combines TRBV7-9 with TRBJ2-7, with D perhaps matching TRBD2 (5 bases). Between the trimmed V and J ends, which lost 8 bases and 3 bases, there was a span of 8 bases. CDR1 is SEHNR, CDR2 FQNEAQ, per germline (reference sequence). This CDR3 contains 11 residues.

CDR3 DNA sequence: TGTGCCAGCAGGGGGGACAGGGGAAGGTCTGAAGCTTTCTTT. Protein product: CASRGDRGRSEAFF. The J gene is TRBJ1-1, the V gene TRBV27; 10 bases align to TRBD1. Germline V gives CDR1 MNHEY, CDR2 SMNVEV (reference sequence). V was pared by 6 bases and J by 6 bases, with 7 bases of the junction left unmatched. This CDR3 has 14 residues.

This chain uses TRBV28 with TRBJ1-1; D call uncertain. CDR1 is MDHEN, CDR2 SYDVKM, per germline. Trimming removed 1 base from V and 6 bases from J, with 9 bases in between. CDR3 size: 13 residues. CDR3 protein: CASSLFLVAEAFF. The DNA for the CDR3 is TGTGCCAGCAGTTTATTCCTTGTCGCTGAAGCTTTCTTT.

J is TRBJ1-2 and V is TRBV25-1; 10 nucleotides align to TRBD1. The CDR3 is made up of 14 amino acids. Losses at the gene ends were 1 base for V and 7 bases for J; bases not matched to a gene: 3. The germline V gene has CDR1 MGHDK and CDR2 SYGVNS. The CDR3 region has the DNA TGTGCCAGCAGTGAATTCGACAGGGGGCTTGGCTACACCTTC. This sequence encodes CASSEFDRGLGYTF.

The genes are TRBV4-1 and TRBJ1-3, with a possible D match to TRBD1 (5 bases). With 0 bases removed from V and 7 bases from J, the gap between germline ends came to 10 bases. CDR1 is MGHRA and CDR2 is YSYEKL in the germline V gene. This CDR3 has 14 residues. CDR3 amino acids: CASSQDPGWNTIYF. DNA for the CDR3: TGCGCCAGCAGCCAAGATCCAGGGTGGAACACCATATATTTT.

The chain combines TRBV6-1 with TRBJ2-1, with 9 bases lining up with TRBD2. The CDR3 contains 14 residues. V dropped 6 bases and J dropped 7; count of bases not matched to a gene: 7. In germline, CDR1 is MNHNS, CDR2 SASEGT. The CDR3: CASRKEAGGNEQFF. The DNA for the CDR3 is TGTGCCAGCAGAAAAGAGGCGGGAGGGAATGAGCAGTTCTTC.

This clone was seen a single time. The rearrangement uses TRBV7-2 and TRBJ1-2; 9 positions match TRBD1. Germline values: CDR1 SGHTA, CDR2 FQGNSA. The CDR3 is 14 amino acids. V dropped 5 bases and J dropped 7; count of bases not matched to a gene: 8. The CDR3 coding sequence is TGTGCCAGCAGCCCCGGGACAGGGCCTCGTGGCTACACCTTC. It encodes CASSPGTGPRGYTF.

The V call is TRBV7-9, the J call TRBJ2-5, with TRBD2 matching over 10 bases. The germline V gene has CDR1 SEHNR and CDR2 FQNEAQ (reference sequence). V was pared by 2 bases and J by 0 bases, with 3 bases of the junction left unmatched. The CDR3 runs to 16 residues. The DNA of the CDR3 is TGTGCCAGCAGCTTAAATAGCGGGGGGTACCAAGAGACCCAGTACTTC. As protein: CASSLNSGGYQETQYF.

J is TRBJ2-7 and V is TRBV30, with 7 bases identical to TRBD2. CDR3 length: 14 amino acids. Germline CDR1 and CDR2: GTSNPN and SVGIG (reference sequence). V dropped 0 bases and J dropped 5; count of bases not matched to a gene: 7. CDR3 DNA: TGTGCCTGGAGTGTAGGCGGGGGTTCCAACGAGCAGTACTTC. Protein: CAWSVGGGSNEQYF.

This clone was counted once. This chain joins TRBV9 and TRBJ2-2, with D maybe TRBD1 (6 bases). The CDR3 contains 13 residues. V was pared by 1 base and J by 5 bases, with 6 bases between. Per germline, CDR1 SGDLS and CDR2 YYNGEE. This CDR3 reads CASSVTGTGELFF. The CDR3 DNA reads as TGTGCCAGCAGCGTAACAGGGACCGGGGAGCTGTTTTTT. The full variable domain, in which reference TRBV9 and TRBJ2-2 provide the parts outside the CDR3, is DSGVTQTPKHLITATGQRVTLRCSPRSGDLSVYWYQQSLDQGLQFLIQYYNGEERAKGNILERFSAQQFPDLHSELNLSSLELGDSALYFCASSVTGTGELFFGEGSRLTVL.